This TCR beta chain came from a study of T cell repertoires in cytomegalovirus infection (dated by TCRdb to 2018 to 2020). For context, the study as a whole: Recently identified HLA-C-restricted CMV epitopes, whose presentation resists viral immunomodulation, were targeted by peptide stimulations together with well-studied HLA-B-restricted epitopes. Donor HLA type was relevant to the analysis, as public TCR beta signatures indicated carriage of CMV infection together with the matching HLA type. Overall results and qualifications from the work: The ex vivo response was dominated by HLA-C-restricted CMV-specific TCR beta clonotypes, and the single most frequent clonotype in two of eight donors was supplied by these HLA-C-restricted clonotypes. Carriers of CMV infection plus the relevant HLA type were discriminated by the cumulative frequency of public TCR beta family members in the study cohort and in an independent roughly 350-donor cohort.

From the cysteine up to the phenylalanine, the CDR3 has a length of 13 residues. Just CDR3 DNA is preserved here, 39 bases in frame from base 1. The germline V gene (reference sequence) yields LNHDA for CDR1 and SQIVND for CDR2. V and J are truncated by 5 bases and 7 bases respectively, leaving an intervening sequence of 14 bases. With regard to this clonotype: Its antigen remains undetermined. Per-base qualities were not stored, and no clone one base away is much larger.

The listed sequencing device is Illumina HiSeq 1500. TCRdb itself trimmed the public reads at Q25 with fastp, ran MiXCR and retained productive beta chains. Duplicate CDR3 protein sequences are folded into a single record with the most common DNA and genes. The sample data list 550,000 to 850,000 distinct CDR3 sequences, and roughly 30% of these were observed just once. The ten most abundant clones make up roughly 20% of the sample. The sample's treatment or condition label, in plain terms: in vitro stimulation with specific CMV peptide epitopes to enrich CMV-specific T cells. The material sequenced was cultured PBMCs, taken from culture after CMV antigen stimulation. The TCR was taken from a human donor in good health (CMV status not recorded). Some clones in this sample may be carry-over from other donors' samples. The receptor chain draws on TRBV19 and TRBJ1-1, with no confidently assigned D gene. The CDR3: CASSLAGGFEAFF. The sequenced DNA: TGTGCCAGTAGTTTGGCCGGCGGCTTTGAAGCTTTCTTT. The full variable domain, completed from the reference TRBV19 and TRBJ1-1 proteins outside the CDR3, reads DGGITQSPKYLFRKEGQNVTLSCEQNLNHDAMYWYRQDPGQGLRLIYYSQIVNDFQKGDIAEGYSVSREKKESFPLTVTSAQKNPTAFYLCASSLAGGFEAFFGQGTRLTVV.